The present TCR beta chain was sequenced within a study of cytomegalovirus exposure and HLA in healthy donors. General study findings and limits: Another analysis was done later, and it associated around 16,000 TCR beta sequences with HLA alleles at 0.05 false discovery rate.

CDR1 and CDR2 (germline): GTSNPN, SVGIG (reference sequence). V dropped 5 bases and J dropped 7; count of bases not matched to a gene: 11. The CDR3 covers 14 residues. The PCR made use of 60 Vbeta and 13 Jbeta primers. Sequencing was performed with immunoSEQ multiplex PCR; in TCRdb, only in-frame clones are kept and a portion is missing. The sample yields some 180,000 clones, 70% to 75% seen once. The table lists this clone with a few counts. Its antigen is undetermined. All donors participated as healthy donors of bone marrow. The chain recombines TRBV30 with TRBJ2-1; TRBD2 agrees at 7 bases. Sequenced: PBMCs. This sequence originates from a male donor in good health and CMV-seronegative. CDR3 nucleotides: TGTGCCTGGGTACCTAGCGGTAGAGGGAATGAGCAGTTCTTC. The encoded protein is CAWVPSGRGNEQFF.